This T cell receptor beta chain was recovered during a study of blood T cell repertoires in COVID-19. About the study: COVID-19 samples from acute and convalescent phases originated in the United States, Italy and Spain. PBMCs, B-cell-depleted T cells, or T cells were the source of the cDNA or gDNA that made up the material.

CDR1 and CDR2 (germline): MNHEY, SVGAGI. The CDR3 contains 14 residues. The V segment lost 7 bases and the J segment 5 bases; nucleotides outside the gene matches: 6. Authors' data handling: Reference gene primer amplification gave nucleated cell count estimates. Clones were sequenced by immunoSEQ multiplex PCR, and TCRdb holds only the in-frame ones, with some missing. The DNA gave D and trimming, while V, J and clone size come from that table. This table has fewer than 250,000 clones, 75% to 85% appearing once. Sequencing was performed on peripheral blood. The TCR sequence derives from a human donor in a cohort sampled during active COVID-19. This rearrangement joins TRBV6-5 to TRBJ2-5; the match to TRBD2 covers 11 bases. In DNA, the CDR3 is TGTGCCAGCAAGACTAGCGGGGTCTGGGAGACCCAGTACTTC. Its translation is CASKTSGVWETQYF.